Below, 31 T cell receptor beta chains from the same sample are listed, as sequenced in a study of T cell changes during pregnancy in multiple sclerosis. Only in-frame clones appear in the TCRdb table, and some are missing; sequencing was by immunoSEQ multiplex PCR. This table holds 60,000 or so clones, 75% to 95% found once. Sequenced material: peripheral blood, taken before pregnancy. The receptors originated from a female donor with multiple sclerosis, enrolled in a pregnancy study.

V usage is TRBV6-5 and J usage is TRBJ2-3, with TRBD2 matching 9 bases. Germline-derived CDR1 and CDR2 are MNHEY and SVGAGI. The CDR3 extends over 15 amino acids. Trimming removed 4 bases from V and 6 bases from J; junction bases left unmatched: 8. The CDR3 loop is CASSWLAGNSDTQYF. CDR3 coding DNA: TGTGCCAGCAGTTGGCTAGCGGGGAACTCGGATACGCAGTATTTT.

This clone turned up a few times. The rearrangement joins TRBV4-1 to TRBJ2-1, with TRBD1 as a possible D gene (5 bases). Per the germline V gene, CDR1 is MGHRA and CDR2 is YSYEKL. There are 16 residues in the CDR3. V lost 2 bases and J lost 2, with 13 bases in between. The CDR3 DNA reads TGCGCCAGCAGCCAATTGGACATCCTAGCCTACAATGAGCAGTTCTTC. This codes for CASSQLDILAYNEQFF.

The J gene is TRBJ1-1, the V gene TRBV18, with no clear D. Germline V gives CDR1 KGHSH, CDR2 LQKENI. V was shortened by 3 bases and J by 1 base, with 12 bases between the two germline ends. The CDR3 consists of 15 residues. CDR3 residues: CASSPLRTPNTEAFF. The CDR3 nucleotides are TGTGCCAGCTCACCGTTACGAACACCGAACACTGAAGCTTTCTTT.

The chain has TRBV19 and TRBJ2-3; 8 positions agree with TRBD2. This CDR3 has 14 residues. Germline values: CDR1 LNHDA, CDR2 SQIVND (reference sequence). J gave up 1 base and V 3 bases, and 0 bases lay outside the gene matches. CDR3 sequence: CASSMGLGTDTQYF. CDR3 DNA sequence: TGTGCCAGTAGTATGGGACTAGGCACAGATACGCAGTATTTT.

The V and J genes are TRBV27 and TRBJ2-1; TRBD1 matches at 9 bases. The V gene's germline CDR1 is MNHEY and CDR2 SMNVEV (reference sequence). After removal of 4 bases from V and 4 bases from J, the junction contained 5 bases not matched to a gene. The CDR3 sequence is 15 residues long. CDR3 DNA sequence: TGTGCCAGCAGTTATGGGACAGGGTCATACAATGAGCAGTTCTTC. Its protein is CASSYGTGSYNEQFF.

The V and J genes are TRBV19 and TRBJ1-2; 10 positions agree with TRBD1. The CDR3 contains 15 residues. Germline lookup yields CDR1 LNHDA and CDR2 SQIVND (reference sequence). J lost 2 bases, V lost 6 bases, and 6 bases had no gene match. The DNA for the CDR3 is TGTGCCAGTAGATTAGGGACAGGGGAGAACTATGGCTACACCTTC. It yields the protein CASRLGTGENYGYTF.

V gene TRBV6-5 combines with J gene TRBJ1-3; the match to TRBD1 covers 9 bases. V was pared by 4 bases and J by 8 bases, with 12 bases of the junction left unmatched. The CDR3 sequence is 16 residues long. Germline loops: CDR1 MNHEY, CDR2 SVGAGI. The CDR3 is CASSSLPGTGQYTIYF. In DNA, the CDR3 is TGTGCCAGCAGTTCCCTTCCCGGGACAGGGCAATACACCATATATTTT.

The chain couples TRBV5-5 to TRBJ1-2; a weak D match, TRBD1 (6 bases). V was clipped by 5 bases and J by 4 bases, with 18 bases between them. CDR1 is SGHKS and CDR2 is YYEKEE in the germline V gene (reference sequence). The length of the CDR3 is 15 residues. The CDR3 spells CASRRLDSSVYGYTF. The CDR3 DNA follows: TGTGCCAGCAGACGGTTGGACAGTTCCGTCTATGGCTACACCTTC.

The chain employs TRBV11-2 and TRBJ2-2, with 7 bases lining up with TRBD2. The V segment lost 5 bases and the J segment 5 bases; nucleotides outside the gene matches: 14. Germline V gene sequence: CDR1 SGHAT, CDR2 FQNNGV. The length of the CDR3 is 17 residues. This chain's CDR3 is CASSPRGGGRQTGELFF. The CDR3 DNA sequence: TGTGCCAGCAGCCCCCGCGGGGGTGGGCGTCAAACCGGGGAGCTGTTTTTT. Full variable domain (outside the CDR3, taken from reference TRBV11-2 and TRBJ2-2): EAGVAQSPRYKIIEKRQSVAFWCNPISGHATLYWYQQILGQGPKLLIQFQNNGVVDDSQLPKDRFSAERLKGVDSTLKIQPAKLEDSAVYLCASSPRGGGRQTGELFFGEGSRLTVL.

V is TRBV9 and J is TRBJ1-1; 8 bases are shared with TRBD1. The CDR3 is 14 amino acids. Per the germline V gene, CDR1 is SGDLS and CDR2 is YYNGEE. J was trimmed by 4 bases and V by 3 bases; bases with no gene match: 5. The CDR3 loop reads CASSATTGGTEAFF. The DNA for the CDR3 is TGTGCCAGCAGCGCCACCACAGGGGGCACTGAAGCTTTCTTT.

The J gene is TRBJ1-5, the V gene TRBV19, with D possibly TRBD1 on 6 matching bases. CDR3 size: 14 residues. Germline-derived CDR1 and CDR2 are LNHDA and SQIVND (reference sequence). V dropped 0 bases and J dropped 8 bases, with 11 bases sitting between them. CDR3 amino acids: CASSIEGTGKPQHF. CDR3 nucleotides: TGTGCCAGTAGTATAGAGGGAACAGGGAAGCCCCAGCATTTT.

V is TRBV7-9 and J is TRBJ1-1; 7 bases map to TRBD1. This CDR3 contains 14 residues. Germline V lookup: CDR1 SEHNR, CDR2 FQNEAQ (reference sequence). The ends lost 5 bases at V and 7 bases at J; junction bases unmatched: 10. The CDR3 loop reads CASSLLLDRHEAFF. For the CDR3, the DNA is TGTGCCAGCAGCCTACTATTGGACAGGCATGAAGCTTTCTTT. The whole variable domain, filled in from reference TRBV7-9 and TRBJ1-1, reads DTGVSQNPRHKITKRGQNVTFRCDPISEHNRLYWYRQTLGQGPEFLTYFQNEAQLEKSRLLSDRFSAERPKGSFSTLEIQRTEQGDSAMYLCASSLLLDRHEAFFGQGTRLTVV.

This clone has more than one count but fewer than ten. The V and J genes are TRBV7-9 and TRBJ1-1; D call uncertain. Germline CDR1 and CDR2: SEHNR and FQNEAQ (reference sequence). This CDR3 region has 12 residues. V was clipped by 1 base and J by 6 bases, with 6 bases between them. CDR3 sequence reads: CASSLVISEAFF. Here the CDR3 DNA reads TGTGCCAGCAGCTTAGTAATCTCTGAAGCTTTCTTT.

CDR3 DNA: TGTGCCAGCTCACGGAACAGGGTTATGAACACCGGGGAGCTGTTTTTT. Its protein product is CASSRNRVMNTGELFF. The chain couples TRBV18 to TRBJ2-2, with TRBD1 as a possible D gene (6 bases). CDR1 and CDR2 (germline): KGHSH, LQKENI. The CDR3 totals 16 residues. V gave up 4 bases and J gave up 1 base, with 13 bases separating them.

With regard to this clone: In this CDR3 the conserved last residue, phenylalanine or tryptophan, is missing, so a read error is likely. The limits of the CDR3 on the DNA are not certain, so only TCRdb's listed CDR3 is given. The rearrangement links TRBV7-9 to TRBJ2-7; the table's D call of TRBD1 was not tested on the DNA. The CDR3 region is 10 residues in length, termini included. Germline CDR1 SEHNR, CDR2 FQNEAQ (reference sequence). CDR3 residues: CASSLEETEL.

The CDR3 loop reads CASSSRQGARSPLHF. The CDR3 DNA reads TGTGCCAGCAGCTCGAGACAGGGGGCGCGGTCACCCCTCCACTTT. V and J are TRBV7-2 and TRBJ1-6; 10 bases map to TRBD1. The V and J ends lost 4 bases and 10 bases, in that order; junction bases with no gene match: 7. Germline V gene lookup returns CDR1 SGHTA and CDR2 FQGNSA. The CDR3 runs 15 residues.

This clone was counted a single time. The chain carries TRBV2 and TRBJ1-1, with a tentative D call TRBD1 (5 bases). V dropped 4 bases and J dropped 5 bases, with 17 bases sitting between them. Germline loops: CDR1 SNHLY, CDR2 FYNNEI. The CDR3 runs 15 residues. CDR3 protein: CASSGRRGGGTEAFF. CDR3 DNA: TGTGCCAGCAGTGGGCGAAGGGGCGGGGGAACTGAAGCTTTCTTT. The whole variable domain, remainder taken from reference TRBV2 and TRBJ1-1, is EPEVTQTPSHQVTQMGQEVILRCVPISNHLYFYWYRQILGQKVEFLVSFYNNEISEKSEIFDDQFSVERPDGSNFTLKIRSTKLEDSAMYFCASSGRRGGGTEAFFGQGTRLTVV.

The gene calls are TRBV12-5 and TRBJ2-3; D perhaps matches TRBD2 (6 bases). The CDR3 is 14 amino acids. CDR1 is LGHNT, CDR2 FRNRAP, per germline. Trimming took 9 bases from V and 6 from J, leaving 19 bases between them. The CDR3 bases are TGTGCTAGCATTAAGCCAGGGAGGTCGGATACGCAGTATTTT. Translating it yields CASIKPGRSDTQYF.

The chain couples TRBV6-4 to TRBJ2-1; 9 nucleotides align to TRBD2. CDR1 is MRHNA and CDR2 is SNTAGT in the germline V gene. V lost 3 bases to trimming and J lost 8 bases; unmatched junction nucleotides: 8. The CDR3 runs to 15 residues. The DNA of the CDR3 is TGTGCCAGCAGTGATGGCGGGGGGGCCGTGGATGAGCAGTTCTTC. Protein: CASSDGGGAVDEQFF.

This chain joins TRBV27 and TRBJ2-7, with TRBD1 identical over 7 bases. CDR3 size: 13 residues. The V segment lost 6 bases and the J segment 2 bases; nucleotides outside the gene matches: 4. Germline values: CDR1 MNHEY, CDR2 SMNVEV (reference sequence). In nucleotides, the CDR3 is TGTGCCAGCAGCCACGGGACAGCCTACGAGCAGTACTTC. This gives the protein CASSHGTAYEQYF.

The rearrangement links TRBV5-6 to TRBJ2-7; TRBD1 matches 8 bases. Trimming cost V 5 bases and J 3 bases; bases outside gene matches: 4. The CDR3 runs to 13 residues. Germline assignment: CDR1 SGHDT and CDR2 YYEEEE. CDR3 sequence reads: CASRPTGVYEQYF. The CDR3, as DNA: TGTGCCAGCAGGCCGACAGGGGTCTACGAGCAGTACTTC.

The chain recombines TRBV2 with TRBJ2-1, with 7 positions matching TRBD1. Germline V gene data show CDR1 as SNHLY and CDR2 as FYNNEI. V was pared by 4 bases and J by 7 bases, with 7 bases of the junction left unmatched. This CDR3 is built from 14 residues. The chain's CDR3 is CASSGDRAANEQFF. CDR3 nucleotide sequence: TGTGCCAGCAGTGGAGACAGGGCGGCAAATGAGCAGTTCTTC.

The chain joins TRBV6-4 to TRBJ2-1; 11 bases are a match to TRBD1. In germline, CDR1 is MRHNA, CDR2 SNTAGT. J lost 8 bases, V lost 4 bases, and 4 bases had no gene match. The CDR3 has 14 amino acids. The DNA of the CDR3 is TGTGCCAGCAGTGCCGGGACAGGGGGGCATGAGCAGTTCTTC. It yields the protein CASSAGTGGHEQFF.

This chain links TRBV5-4 with TRBJ1-5; D unresolved. Between the trimmed V and J ends, which lost 4 bases and 4 bases, there was a span of 12 bases. In germline, CDR1 is SGHNT, CDR2 YYREEE (reference sequence). The CDR3 runs 14 residues. The CDR3 loop reads CASSPYGENQPQHF. The CDR3 DNA reads TGTGCCAGCAGCCCCTACGGGGAGAATCAGCCCCAGCATTTT.

This clone is judged medium-sized. The chain uses TRBV7-2 and TRBJ1-2, with D tentatively TRBD1 (6 bases). Germline-derived CDR1 and CDR2 are SGHTA and FQGNSA. This CDR3 region has 15 residues. Trimming removed 1 base at V and 6 bases at J, with 15 bases between. CDR3 bases: TGTGCCAGCAGCTTAGAGACAGGATACTCGGATGGCTACACCTTC. Its translation is CASSLETGYSDGYTF. Full variable domain (rest looked up from reference TRBV7-2 and TRBJ1-2): GAGVSQSPSNKVTEKGKDVELRCDPISGHTALYWYRQSLGQGLEFLIYFQGNSAPDKSGLPSDRFSAERTGGSVSTLTIQRTQQEDSAVYLCASSLETGYSDGYTFGSGTRLTVV.

The chain is built from TRBV5-1 and TRBJ2-2, with 7 bases identical to TRBD2. V was clipped by 6 bases and J by 5 bases; unmatched bases: 13. Germline V CDR1 and CDR2: SGHRS, YFSETQ. This CDR3 region has 16 residues. The CDR3 DNA reads as TGCGCCAGCACCCGGCTGGGGGGGGACTTGACCGGGGAGCTGTTTTTT. It specifies CASTRLGGDLTGELFF.

The V gene is TRBV14, the J gene TRBJ1-3; the D is unclear. CDR3 length equals 13 residues. Germline values: CDR1 SGHDN, CDR2 FVKESK. The ends were cut back, 5 bases at V and 1 base at J, with 6 bases in the middle. The CDR3 region has the DNA TGTGCCAGCAGCTATGTTTCTGGAAACACCATATATTTT. It is translated as CASSYVSGNTIYF.

This chain uses TRBV2 with TRBJ2-6; possibly TRBD1 for D (6 bases). Germline assignment: CDR1 SNHLY and CDR2 FYNNEI. The CDR3 consists of 17 residues. Trimming shortened V by 5 bases and J by 1 base, and 15 bases separated the two germline ends. CDR3 nucleotide sequence: TGTGCCAGCAGTTCGTACAGGGTTAAGTCTGGGGCCAACGTCCTGACTTTC. This translates into CASSSYRVKSGANVLTF.

This sequence joins TRBV9 and TRBJ2-1, with 14 bases matching TRBD2. Germline CDR1 is SGDLS and CDR2 is YYNGEE. After removal of 4 bases from V and 0 bases from J, the junction contained 6 bases not matched to a gene. CDR3 size: 18 residues. In DNA, the CDR3 is TGTGCCAGCAGCTGGACTAGCGGGGGGAGGAGCTCCTACAATGAGCAGTTCTTC. Translation gives CASSWTSGGRSSYNEQFF.

This CDR3 is CASSQAWTGRIRNTEAFF. Written as DNA, the CDR3 is TGTGCCAGCAGCCAAGCGTGGACAGGTCGAATACGGAACACTGAAGCTTTCTTT. This chain links TRBV14 with TRBJ1-1; 7 bases are a match to TRBD1. Germline CDR1 and CDR2: SGHDN and FVKESK. This CDR3 is built from 18 residues. Trimming removed 1 base from V and 1 base from J; junction bases left unmatched: 12.

V and J are TRBV6-5 and TRBJ1-2, with D unresolved. The CDR3 totals 14 residues. Looked up from germline, CDR1 is MNHEY and CDR2 is SVGAGI. V was clipped by 4 bases and J by 2 bases, with 11 bases between them. CDR3 loop: CASSSDSPNYGYTF. DNA of the CDR3: TGTGCCAGCAGTTCGGACTCACCGAACTATGGCTACACCTTC.